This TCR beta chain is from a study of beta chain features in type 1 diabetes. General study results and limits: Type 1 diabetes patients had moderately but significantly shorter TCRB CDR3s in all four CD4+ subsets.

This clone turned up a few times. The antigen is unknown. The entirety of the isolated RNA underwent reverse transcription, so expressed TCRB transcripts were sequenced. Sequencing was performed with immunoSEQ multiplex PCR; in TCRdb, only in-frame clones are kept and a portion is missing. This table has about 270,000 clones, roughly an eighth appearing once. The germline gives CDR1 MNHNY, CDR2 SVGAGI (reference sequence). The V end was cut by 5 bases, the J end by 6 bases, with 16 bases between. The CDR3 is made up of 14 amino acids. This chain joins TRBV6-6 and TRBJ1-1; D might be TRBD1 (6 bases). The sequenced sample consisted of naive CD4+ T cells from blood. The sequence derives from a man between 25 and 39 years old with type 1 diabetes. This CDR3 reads CASSLYTGKPEAFF. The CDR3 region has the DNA TGTGCCAGCAGTCTTTACACAGGGAAGCCTGAAGCTTTCTTT.